This TCR beta chain originates from a study of T cells in Graves' hyperthyroidism and ophthalmopathy. Whole-study findings and limits: Most thyroid clonotypes with frequency above 0.001 were detected in blood.

It was RNA transcripts that yielded the amplified TCR beta CDR3 regions. With the HTBI primer set, the TCR CDR3 went through a first round of RT-PCR. In TCRdb, the multiplex PCR reads were re-called with MiXCR into one record per CDR3 protein. The table lists about 180,000 distinct CDR3 sequences, about a sixth of them singletons. For this clonotype: The antigen is unknown.

Using around 10 ml of fresh peripheral blood, PBMCs were prepared. The sequence derives from a woman aged 45 to 65 with Graves' hyperthyroidism. Sequencing was performed on blood.

The CDR3 DNA reads TGTGCCAGCAGCCCCACTAGCGGGACGCTCACAGATACGCAGTATTTT. Translation: CASSPTSGTLTDTQYF. The chain carries TRBV7-2 and TRBJ2-3; TRBD2 matches at 10 bases. The CDR3 contains 16 residues. V gave up 5 bases and J gave up 2 bases; unmatched junction bases: 7. Germline assignment: CDR1 SGHTA and CDR2 FQGNSA.